This passage covers 30 T cell receptor beta chains from one sample sequenced in a study of regulatory T cells in long-lasting Graves disease (dated by TCRdb to about 2021). This specimen's time point label, per the study, means: persistent/refractory GD, antithyroid drugs over 5 years with positive TRAb. For both TCR sequencing and RNA sequencing, RNA was extracted from PBMCs using TRIzol. The method behind the library was multiplex PCR. TCRdb names Illumina HiSeq 4000 as the instrument used. To build TCR beta libraries, CDR3 regions were amplified by Arm-PCR using iRepertoire HTBI primers. The public reads were reanalyzed by TCRdb: fastp trimming at Q25, MiXCR alignment, in-frame beta chains only. Every distinct CDR3 protein forms one entry, paired with its most common genes and DNA. The sample contains around 450,000 distinct CDR3 sequences, around a fifth of them found a single time. Roughly 7% of the sample lies in the top ten.

The source was peripheral blood mononuclear cells (PBMCs), collected when the disease was refractory, from a patient treated with antithyroid drugs. These receptors were obtained from a female donor with Graves disease.

This clonotype was observed a few times. The J gene is TRBJ1-5, the V gene TRBV5-8, with 8 bases fitting TRBD1. Germline V gene data show CDR1 as SGHTS and CDR2 as YDEGEE. The V segment lost 4 bases and the J segment 1 base; nucleotides outside the gene matches: 7. This CDR3 is built from 16 residues. The CDR3 nucleotides are TGTGCCAGCAGCGGGACAGGATTCTCAAGCAATCAGCCCCAGCATTTT. Protein product: CASSGTGFSSNQPQHF.

In this sample, this clonotype turned up many times. J is TRBJ1-2 and V is TRBV7-8, with 8 bases aligning to TRBD1. The CDR3 is 15 residues long. CDR1 is SGHVS, CDR2 FQNEAQ, per germline. Trimming cost V 4 bases and J 8 bases; bases outside gene matches: 12. The CDR3 nucleotides are TGTGCCAGCAGCTCCCAGGACAGGGCTTATGAAGGCTACACCTTC. Protein: CASSSQDRAYEGYTF.

This clonotype was observed many times. The chain couples TRBV6-5 to TRBJ1-5; a weak D match, TRBD1 (6 bases). V was pared by 2 bases and J by 2 bases, with 16 bases between. The CDR3 is made up of 17 amino acids. The germline V gene encodes CDR1 MNHEY and CDR2 SVGAGI. Here the CDR3 DNA reads TGTGCCAGCAGTTACACCAAGGACAGACCGGGCAATCAGCCCCAGCATTTT. Translating gives CASSYTKDRPGNQPQHF.

The V call is TRBV2, the J call TRBJ2-2, with TRBD2 as a possible D gene (6 bases). V lost 6 bases and J lost 1, with 15 bases in between. The CDR3 sequence is 16 residues long. The germline V gene has CDR1 SNHLY and CDR2 FYNNEI. This CDR3 is CASSATGTENTGELFF. The CDR3 region has the DNA TGTGCCAGCAGCGCTACCGGGACTGAGAACACCGGGGAGCTGTTTTTT. Full variable domain (rest looked up from reference TRBV2 and TRBJ2-2): EPEVTQTPSHQVTQMGQEVILRCVPISNHLYFYWYRQILGQKVEFLVSFYNNEISEKSEIFDDQFSVERPDGSNFTLKIRSTKLEDSAMYFCASSATGTENTGELFFGEGSRLTVL.

A remark on this clonotype: This is likely a read error, given that the CDR3 carries no conserved phenylalanine or tryptophan at its end. The gene calls are TRBV10-3 and TRBJ1-2; D uncertain. The CDR3 has 14 amino acids. Germline V gene lookup returns CDR1 ENHRY and CDR2 SYGVKD. V was trimmed by 0 bases and J by 6 bases, leaving 11 bases between them. The CDR3 sequence: CAISESQQANGYTL. In DNA form, the CDR3 reads TGTGCCATCAGTGAGTCTCAGCAGGCGAATGGCTACACCCTC.

The chain links TRBV20-1 to TRBJ1-1, with D possibly TRBD1 on 5 matching bases. V lost 0 bases, J lost 4 bases, and 18 bases lay in between. Per germline, CDR1 DFQATT and CDR2 SNEGSKA (reference sequence). The CDR3 sequence is 16 residues long. The CDR3 coding sequence is TGCAGTGCTAGAGAGTATGGGGCAGGACTGGGCACTGAAGCTTTCTTT. Encoded protein: CSAREYGAGLGTEAFF.

This chain connects TRBV9 to TRBJ2-1, with no clear D. Trimming stripped 3 bases from V and 0 bases from J, with 7 bases between. Germline V gives CDR1 SGDLS, CDR2 YYNGEE. The CDR3 sequence is 14 residues long. The CDR3 protein is CASSAGVSYNEQFF. In nucleotides, the CDR3 is TGTGCCAGCAGCGCCGGAGTCTCCTACAATGAGCAGTTCTTC.

This clonotype has ten or more counts. The DNA of the CDR3 is TGTGCCAGCAGCTTAAGGACTGAAGCTTTCTTT. Amino acids: CASSLRTEAFF. This sequence joins TRBV28 and TRBJ1-1; no definite D call. Germline CDR1 MDHEN, CDR2 SYDVKM. There are 11 residues in the CDR3. Trimming removed 6 bases at V and 5 bases at J, with 7 bases between. Together with reference TRBV28 and TRBJ1-1, the CDR3 gives the full variable domain: DVKVTQSSRYLVKRTGEKVFLECVQDMDHENMFWYRQDPGLGLRLIYFSYDVKMKEKGDIPEGYSVSREKKERFSLILESASTNQTSMYLCASSLRTEAFFGQGTRLTVV.

The chain links TRBV15 to TRBJ2-2; D may correspond to TRBD1 or TRBD2 (6 bases each). The germline V gene encodes CDR1 LNHNV and CDR2 YYDKDF (reference sequence). The CDR3 consists of 16 residues. V was clipped by 5 bases and J by 5 bases, with 18 bases between them. The CDR3 loop is CATSVVGGAGTGELFF. The CDR3 nucleotides read TGTGCCACCAGCGTGGTTGGGGGCGCGGGAACCGGGGAGCTGTTTTTT.

This clonotype was detected ten times or more. The rearrangement joins TRBV20-1 to TRBJ2-5; D uncertain. There are 11 residues in the CDR3. Between the trimmed V and J ends, which lost 5 bases and 9 bases, there was a span of 13 bases. Germline V CDR1 and CDR2: DFQATT, SNEGSKA (reference sequence). The CDR3 region has the DNA TGCAGTGCTCGATCCCCCCGGGCCCAGTACTTC. Encoded protein: CSARSPRAQYF.

This clonotype has a count of ten or more. V is TRBV5-5 and J is TRBJ2-5, with 7 positions matching TRBD2. Germline lookup yields CDR1 SGHKS and CDR2 YYEKEE (reference sequence). This CDR3 spans 16 amino acids. With V trimmed by 0 bases and J by 2 bases, 7 bases remained unmatched. The CDR3 DNA sequence: TGTGCCAGCAGCTTGGCGGGAGTGGGACTACAAGAGACCCAGTACTTC. This gives the protein CASSLAGVGLQETQYF. The complete variable domain, with remaining parts taken from reference TRBV5-5 and TRBJ2-5, reads DAGVTQSPTHLIKTRGQQVTLRCSPISGHKSVSWYQQVLGQGPQFIFQYYEKEERGRGNFPDRFSARQFPNYSSELNVNALLLGDSALYLCASSLAGVGLQETQYFGPGTRLLVL.

CDR3 DNA sequence: TGTGCCAGCACAGAAAGGACAGGGGTCACCGGGGAGCTGTTTTTT. It encodes CASTERTGVTGELFF. V usage is TRBV28 and J usage is TRBJ2-2; 9 nucleotides line up with TRBD1. Germline CDR1 and CDR2: MDHEN and SYDVKM. The CDR3 has 15 residues. After removal of 7 bases from V and 4 bases from J, the junction contained 7 bases not matched to a gene.

This clonotype was picked up many times. This chain links TRBV12-3 or TRBV12-4 with TRBJ2-5; unclear D gene. The CDR3 is 15 residues long. Trimming left V 8 bases short and J 5 bases short, with 21 bases between. CDR3 sequence reads: CASSPVSGDGETQYF. In DNA form, the CDR3 reads TGTGCCAGCTCACCCGTGTCCGGTGATGGGGAGACCCAGTACTTC.

This clonotype showed up many times. The chain couples TRBV6-1 to TRBJ2-7; D remains ambiguous. Trimming shortened V by 6 bases and J by 3 bases, and 15 bases separated the two germline ends. Germline lookup yields CDR1 MNHNS and CDR2 SASEGT. The length of the CDR3 is 14 residues. The CDR3 loop reads CASRYQRWGYEQYF. The CDR3 region has the DNA TGTGCCAGCAGGTACCAGAGGTGGGGCTACGAGCAGTACTTC.

The CDR3 coding sequence is TGTGCCAGCAGCCCTAGCGGACCCCTCCACTTT. Protein sequence: CASSPSGPLHF. The chain links TRBV7-2 to TRBJ1-6, with unresolved D. CDR1 is SGHTA and CDR2 is FQGNSA in the germline V gene. Between the trimmed V and J ends, which lost 5 bases and 12 bases, there was a span of 8 bases. CDR3 length: 11 amino acids.

The sample holds many counts of this clonotype. In nucleotides, the CDR3 is TGTGCCAGCAGAGAGGGACAGGGAGGGGAAAAACTGTTTTTT. As protein: CASREGQGGEKLFF. The chain joins TRBV12-3 or TRBV12-4 to TRBJ1-4; TRBD1 matches 9 bases. The CDR3 is made up of 14 amino acids. The V and J ends lost 6 bases and 8 bases, in that order; junction bases with no gene match: 7.

This clonotype was seen repeatedly, ten times or more. The chain is built from TRBV9 and TRBJ1-2, with D possibly being TRBD1 (5 bases). Germline assignment: CDR1 SGDLS and CDR2 YYNGEE. V was clipped by 2 bases and J by 4 bases, with 15 bases between them. The CDR3 extends over 15 amino acids. The CDR3 DNA follows: TGTGCCAGCAGCGTCGGGACGGATCCTATCTATGGCTACACCTTC. Its protein is CASSVGTDPIYGYTF. The full variable domain, its missing parts supplied by reference TRBV9 and TRBJ1-2, is DSGVTQTPKHLITATGQRVTLRCSPRSGDLSVYWYQQSLDQGLQFLIQYYNGEERAKGNILERFSAQQFPDLHSELNLSSLELGDSALYFCASSVGTDPIYGYTFGSGTRLTVV.

This clonotype was recorded many times. The chain recombines TRBV7-2 with TRBJ1-1; D remains ambiguous. The ends were cut back, 4 bases at V and 8 bases at J, with 14 bases in the middle. Germline lookup yields CDR1 SGHTA and CDR2 FQGNSA. The CDR3 covers 13 residues. This CDR3 is CASSSLTYQEAFF. The CDR3 DNA reads TGTGCCAGCAGCTCCTTGACGTACCAAGAAGCTTTCTTT.

In its sample, this clonotype was seen many times. The rearrangement links TRBV2 to TRBJ1-2; 11 bases are a match to TRBD1. J was trimmed by 4 bases and V by 6 bases; bases with no gene match: 4. CDR1 and CDR2 (germline): SNHLY, FYNNEI. There are 14 residues in the CDR3. CDR3 loop: CASRGQGVSYGYTF. The CDR3 nucleotides are TGTGCCAGCAGGGGACAGGGGGTGTCCTATGGCTACACCTTC.

The V gene is TRBV7-8, the J gene TRBJ1-5, with 8 bases matching TRBD1. This CDR3 is 15 amino acids long. J lost 3 bases, V lost 5 bases, and 6 bases had no gene match. Germline lookup yields CDR1 SGHVS and CDR2 FQNEAQ. CDR3 sequence (DNA): TGTGCCAGCAGCGTACAGGGGGAACACAATCAGCCCCAGCATTTT. Amino acids: CASSVQGEHNQPQHF.

Many counts were recorded for this clonotype. The chain employs TRBV19 and TRBJ1-4; 7 positions agree with TRBD1. Germline lookup yields CDR1 LNHDA and CDR2 SQIVND (reference sequence). The CDR3 runs to 14 residues. Trimming at V came to 6 bases and at J to 6 bases, leaving 7 bases not matched to a gene. The CDR3 loop is CASSAAGGDEKLFF. The CDR3, as DNA: TGTGCCAGTAGCGCAGCAGGGGGAGATGAAAAACTGTTTTTT.

This chain links TRBV5-1 with TRBJ1-2, with 8 bases identical to TRBD1. Germline CDR1 SGHRS, CDR2 YFSETQ. The junction had 17 bases not matched to a gene; V was cut back by 4 bases and J by 0 bases. The CDR3 length is 19 residues. The CDR3 bases are TGCGCCAGCAGCCCCCTGTTGGGACAGGTCCATGAAGCTAACTATGGCTACACCTTC. Protein sequence: CASSPLLGQVHEANYGYTF.

This clonotype was seen at least ten times. The chain joins TRBV20-1 to TRBJ1-4; D is uncertain. Between the trimmed V and J ends, which lost 3 bases and 4 bases, there was a span of 0 bases. In germline, CDR1 is DFQATT, CDR2 SNEGSKA (reference sequence). This CDR3 comprises 10 residues. CDR3 in amino acids: CSASNEKLFF. The CDR3 DNA sequence: TGCAGTGCTAGTAATGAAAAACTGTTTTTT.

The chain links TRBV20-1 to TRBJ1-4; no firm D call. The CDR3 runs to 13 residues. V lost 1 base to trimming and J lost 6 bases, with 9 bases between them. Germline CDR1 reads DFQATT; CDR2 reads SNEGSKA (reference sequence). In DNA, the CDR3 is TGCAGTGCTAGAGGGCGCAGAGATGAAAAACTGTTTTTT. Encoded protein: CSARGRRDEKLFF.

The V gene is TRBV24-1, the J gene TRBJ2-2; 8 nucleotides align to TRBD1. CDR1 is KGHDR and CDR2 is SFDVKD in the germline V gene. The CDR3 totals 15 residues. Trimming removed 2 bases from V and 6 bases from J; junction bases left unmatched: 4. CDR3 nucleotide sequence: TGTGCCACCAGTGATTCCCCGACAGGGGCCGGGGAGCTGTTTTTT. The encoded protein is CATSDSPTGAGELFF.

This clonotype was seen more than once but under ten times. The J gene is TRBJ2-5, the V gene TRBV24-1; D uncertain. The CDR3 runs to 13 residues. Trimming took 3 bases from V and 5 from J, leaving 9 bases between them. CDR1 KGHDR and CDR2 SFDVKD come from the germline V gene. CDR3 nucleotide sequence: TGTGCCACCAGTGATGGTGGTGGGGAGACCCAGTACTTC. The encoded protein is CATSDGGGETQYF.

There are many counts of this clonotype. This sequence joins TRBV30 and TRBJ2-2; D remains unclear. V dropped 4 bases and J dropped 6 bases, with 3 bases sitting between them. The CDR3 contains 10 residues. CDR1 is GTSNPN, CDR2 SVGIG, per germline (reference sequence). The CDR3 nucleotides read TGTGCCTGGAAATCCGGGGAGCTGTTTTTT. Its translation is CAWKSGELFF.

There are many counts of this clonotype. This chain connects TRBV28 to TRBJ2-7; D is unclear. Trimming took 6 bases from V and 7 from J, leaving 13 bases between them. This CDR3 region has 12 residues. Per germline, CDR1 MDHEN and CDR2 SYDVKM. The CDR3 DNA reads TGTGCCAGCAGCTTTTCTTTGGCGGAGCAGTACTTC. Protein product: CASSFSLAEQYF.

Only a few counts were recorded for this clonotype. The chain joins TRBV20-1 to TRBJ2-5, with no clear D. Germline assignment: CDR1 DFQATT and CDR2 SNEGSKA (reference sequence). Trimming removed 3 bases at V and 1 base at J, with 15 bases between. The CDR3 contains 15 residues. The CDR3 is CSARVYRLLQETQYF. CDR3 in DNA: TGCAGTGCTAGGGTCTACAGACTTCTCCAAGAGACCCAGTACTTC.

This clonotype was seen at least ten times. The genes are TRBV28 and TRBJ1-1, with 8 positions matching TRBD1. The V segment lost 6 bases and the J segment 5 bases; nucleotides outside the gene matches: 11. CDR1 is MDHEN and CDR2 is SYDVKM in the germline V gene. The CDR3 consists of 15 residues. CDR3 DNA sequence: TGTGCCAGCAGAGATCCAGGACAGGGCCGAACTGAAGCTTTCTTT. This codes for CASRDPGQGRTEAFF. Full variable domain (missing parts from reference TRBV28 and TRBJ1-1): DVKVTQSSRYLVKRTGEKVFLECVQDMDHENMFWYRQDPGLGLRLIYFSYDVKMKEKGDIPEGYSVSREKKERFSLILESASTNQTSMYLCASRDPGQGRTEAFFGQGTRLTVV.